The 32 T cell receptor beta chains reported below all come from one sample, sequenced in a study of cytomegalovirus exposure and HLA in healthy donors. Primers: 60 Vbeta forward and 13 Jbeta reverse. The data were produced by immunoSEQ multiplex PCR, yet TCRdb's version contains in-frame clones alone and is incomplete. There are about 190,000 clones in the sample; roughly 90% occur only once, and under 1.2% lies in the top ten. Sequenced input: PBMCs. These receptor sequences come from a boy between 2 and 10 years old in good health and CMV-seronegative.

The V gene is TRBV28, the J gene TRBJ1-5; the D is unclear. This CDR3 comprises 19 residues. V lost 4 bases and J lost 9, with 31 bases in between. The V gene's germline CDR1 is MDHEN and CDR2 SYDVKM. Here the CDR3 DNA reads TGTGCCAGCAGTTCCGAGGGCACAGCTCAGCCAGAGGTTAATAGGCCCCAGCATTTT. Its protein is CASSSEGTAQPEVNRPQHF.

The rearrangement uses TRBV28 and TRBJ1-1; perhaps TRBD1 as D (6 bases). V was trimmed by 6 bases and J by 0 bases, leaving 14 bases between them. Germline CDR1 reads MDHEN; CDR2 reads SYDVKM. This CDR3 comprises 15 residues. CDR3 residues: CASSRGRGMNTEAFF. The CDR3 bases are TGTGCCAGCAGCCGCGGAAGGGGGATGAACACTGAAGCTTTCTTT.

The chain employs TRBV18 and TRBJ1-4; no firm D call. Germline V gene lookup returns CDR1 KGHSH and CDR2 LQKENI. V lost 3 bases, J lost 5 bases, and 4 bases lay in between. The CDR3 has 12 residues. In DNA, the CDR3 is TGTGCCAGCTCACCTCAAAATGAAAAACTGTTTTTT. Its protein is CASSPQNEKLFF. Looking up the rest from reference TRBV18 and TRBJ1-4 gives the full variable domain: NAGVMQNPRHLVRRRGQEARLRCSPMKGHSHVYWYRQLPEEGLKFMVYLQKENIIDESGMPKERFSAEFPKEGPSILRIQQVVRGDSAAYFCASSPQNEKLFFGSGTQLSVL.

CDR3: CASSQAPSYEQYF. The CDR3 DNA follows: TGCGCCAGCAGCCAAGCTCCCTCCTACGAGCAGTACTTC. The chain joins TRBV4-1 to TRBJ2-7; D not certain. V lost 1 base and J lost 0, with 4 bases in between. CDR3 length: 13 residues. Germline V CDR1 and CDR2: MGHRA, YSYEKL.

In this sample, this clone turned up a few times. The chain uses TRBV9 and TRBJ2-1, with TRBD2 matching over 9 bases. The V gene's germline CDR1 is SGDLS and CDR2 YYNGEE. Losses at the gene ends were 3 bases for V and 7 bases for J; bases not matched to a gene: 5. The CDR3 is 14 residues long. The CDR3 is CASSGGTSLNEQFF. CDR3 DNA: TGTGCCAGCAGCGGCGGGACTAGCTTGAATGAGCAGTTCTTC.

CDR3 sequence reads: CASSEWESYEQYF. Here the CDR3 DNA reads TGTGCCAGCAGTGAGTGGGAGAGCTACGAGCAGTACTTC. V gene TRBV2 combines with J gene TRBJ2-7; D may be TRBD2 (5 bases). The length of the CDR3 is 13 residues. Per the germline V gene, CDR1 is SNHLY and CDR2 is FYNNEI. Trimming shortened V by 3 bases and J by 3 bases, and 9 bases separated the two germline ends.

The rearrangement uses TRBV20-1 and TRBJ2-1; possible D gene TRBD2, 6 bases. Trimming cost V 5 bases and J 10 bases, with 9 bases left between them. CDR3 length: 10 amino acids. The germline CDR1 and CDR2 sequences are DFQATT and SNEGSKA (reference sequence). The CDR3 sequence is CSALRGEQFF. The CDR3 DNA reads TGCAGTGCTTTACGGGGGGAGCAGTTCTTC.

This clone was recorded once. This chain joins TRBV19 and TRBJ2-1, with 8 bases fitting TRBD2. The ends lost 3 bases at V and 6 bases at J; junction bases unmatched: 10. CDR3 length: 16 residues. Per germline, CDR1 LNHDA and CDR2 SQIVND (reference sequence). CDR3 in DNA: TGTGCCAGTAGTATCACCGGGGGGGGCGACTCCAATGAGCAGTTCTTC. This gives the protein CASSITGGGDSNEQFF.

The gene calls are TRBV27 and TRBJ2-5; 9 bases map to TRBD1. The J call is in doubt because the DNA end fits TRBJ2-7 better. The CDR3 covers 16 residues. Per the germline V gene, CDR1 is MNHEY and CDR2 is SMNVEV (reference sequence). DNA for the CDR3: TGTGCCAGCAGTTTACTCGGACAGGGGTATTCGGACGAGCAGTACTTC. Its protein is CASSLLGQGYSDEQYF.

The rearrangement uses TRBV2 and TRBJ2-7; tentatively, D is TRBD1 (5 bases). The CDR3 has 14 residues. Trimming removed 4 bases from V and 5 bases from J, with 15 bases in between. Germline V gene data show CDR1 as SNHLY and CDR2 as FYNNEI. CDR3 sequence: CASSVGQGRDEQYF. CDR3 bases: TGTGCCAGCAGTGTAGGGCAGGGTCGGGACGAGCAGTACTTC.

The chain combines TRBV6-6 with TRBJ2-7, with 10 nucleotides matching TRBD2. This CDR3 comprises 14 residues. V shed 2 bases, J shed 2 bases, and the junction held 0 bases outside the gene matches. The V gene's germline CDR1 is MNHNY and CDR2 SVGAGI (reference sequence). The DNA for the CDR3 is TGTGCCAGCAGTTACGGGACTAGCGCCTACGAGCAGTACTTC. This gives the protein CASSYGTSAYEQYF.

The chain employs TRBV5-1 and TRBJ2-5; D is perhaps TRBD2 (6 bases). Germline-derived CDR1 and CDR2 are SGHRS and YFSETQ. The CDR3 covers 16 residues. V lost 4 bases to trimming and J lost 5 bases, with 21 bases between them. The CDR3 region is CASSLSSGPARETQYF. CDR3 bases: TGCGCCAGCAGCCTATCCAGCGGGCCCGCCCGGGAGACCCAGTACTTC.

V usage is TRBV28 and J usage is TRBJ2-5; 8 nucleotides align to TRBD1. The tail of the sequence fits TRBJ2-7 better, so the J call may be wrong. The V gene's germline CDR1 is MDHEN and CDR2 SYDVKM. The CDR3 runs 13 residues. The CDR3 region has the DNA TGTGCCAGCAGTTTGGGACAGGACTACGAGCAGTACTTC. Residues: CASSLGQDYEQYF.

The CDR3 loop is CASSRRRMNTEAFF. DNA of the CDR3: TGTGCCAGCAGCCGCCGGCGGATGAACACTGAAGCTTTCTTT. The rearrangement joins TRBV28 to TRBJ1-1, with D uncertain. The CDR3 sequence is 14 residues long. Looked up from germline, CDR1 is MDHEN and CDR2 is SYDVKM. V lost 6 bases, J lost 0 bases, and 11 bases lay in between.

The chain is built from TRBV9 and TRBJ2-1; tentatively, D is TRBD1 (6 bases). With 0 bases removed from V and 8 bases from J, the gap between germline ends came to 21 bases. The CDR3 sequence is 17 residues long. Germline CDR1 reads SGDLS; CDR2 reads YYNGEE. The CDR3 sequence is CASSVGLRQDGLDEQFF. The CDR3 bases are TGTGCCAGCAGCGTAGGTTTAAGACAGGATGGCCTAGATGAGCAGTTCTTC.

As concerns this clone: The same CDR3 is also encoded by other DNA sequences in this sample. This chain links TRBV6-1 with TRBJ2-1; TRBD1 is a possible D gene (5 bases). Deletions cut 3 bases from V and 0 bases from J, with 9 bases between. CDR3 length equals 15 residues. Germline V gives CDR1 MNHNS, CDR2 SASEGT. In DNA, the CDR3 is TGTGCCAGCAGTGAGCAGGGCAGCTCCTACAATGAGCAGTTCTTC. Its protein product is CASSEQGSSYNEQFF.

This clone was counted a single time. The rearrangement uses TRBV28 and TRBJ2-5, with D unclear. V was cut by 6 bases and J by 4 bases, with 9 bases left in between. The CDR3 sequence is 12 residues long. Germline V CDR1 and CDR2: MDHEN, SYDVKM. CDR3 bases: TGTGCCAGCAGACAACCGGGAGAGACCCAGTACTTC. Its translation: CASRQPGETQYF. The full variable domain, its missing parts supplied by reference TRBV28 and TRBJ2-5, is DVKVTQSSRYLVKRTGEKVFLECVQDMDHENMFWYRQDPGLGLRLIYFSYDVKMKEKGDIPEGYSVSREKKERFSLILESASTNQTSMYLCASRQPGETQYFGPGTRLLVL.

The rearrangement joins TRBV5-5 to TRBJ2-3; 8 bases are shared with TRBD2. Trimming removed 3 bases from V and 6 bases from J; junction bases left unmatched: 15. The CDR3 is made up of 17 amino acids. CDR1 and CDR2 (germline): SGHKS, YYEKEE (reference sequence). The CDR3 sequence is CASSSTPASGGMDTQYF. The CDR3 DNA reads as TGTGCCAGCAGCTCAACCCCTGCGAGCGGGGGTATGGATACGCAGTATTTT.

CDR3 nucleotide sequence: TGTGCCAGCAGCTTGGCTTTAGGGGGCCAAGAGACCCAGTACTTC. It translates to CASSLALGGQETQYF. V usage is TRBV5-4 and J usage is TRBJ2-5, with D possibly being TRBD1 (6 bases). CDR1 is SGHNT and CDR2 is YYREEE in the germline V gene (reference sequence). The CDR3 loop spans 15 amino acids. V lost 0 bases and J lost 1, with 10 bases in between.

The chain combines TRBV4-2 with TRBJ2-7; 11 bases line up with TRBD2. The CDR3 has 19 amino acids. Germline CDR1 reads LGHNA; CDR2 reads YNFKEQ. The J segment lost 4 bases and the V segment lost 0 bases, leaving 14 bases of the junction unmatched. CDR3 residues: CASSQEISLPGTSGYEQYF. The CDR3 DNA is TGTGCCAGCAGCCAAGAGATTTCCCTTCCGGGGACTAGCGGTTACGAGCAGTACTTC.

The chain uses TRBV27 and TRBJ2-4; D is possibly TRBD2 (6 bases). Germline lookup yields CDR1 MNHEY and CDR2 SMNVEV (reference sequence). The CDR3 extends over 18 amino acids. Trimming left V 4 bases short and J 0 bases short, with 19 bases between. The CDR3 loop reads CASSSPAGRRLAKNIQYF. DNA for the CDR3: TGTGCCAGCAGTTCGCCCGCGGGACGACGATTAGCCAAAAACATTCAGTACTTC.

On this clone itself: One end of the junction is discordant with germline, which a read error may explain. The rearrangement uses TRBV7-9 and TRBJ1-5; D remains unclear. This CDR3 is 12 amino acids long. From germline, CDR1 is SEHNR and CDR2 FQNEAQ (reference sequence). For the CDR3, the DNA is TGTTCCAGCAGCAGCTTAGAACAGCCCCAGCATTTT. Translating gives CSSSSLEQPQHF.

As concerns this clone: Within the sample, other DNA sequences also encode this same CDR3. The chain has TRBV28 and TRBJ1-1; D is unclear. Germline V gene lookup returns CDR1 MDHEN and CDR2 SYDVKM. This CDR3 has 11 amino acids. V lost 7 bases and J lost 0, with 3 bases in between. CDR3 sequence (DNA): TGTGCCAGCACTTTGAACACTGAAGCTTTCTTT. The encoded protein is CASTLNTEAFF.

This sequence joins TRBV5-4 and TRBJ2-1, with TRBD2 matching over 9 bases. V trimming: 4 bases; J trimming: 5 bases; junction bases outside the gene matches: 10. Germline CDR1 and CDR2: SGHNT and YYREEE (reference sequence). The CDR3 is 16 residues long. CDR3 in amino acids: CASSPMVAGVHNEQFF. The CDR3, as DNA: TGTGCCAGCAGCCCTATGGTAGCGGGAGTTCACAATGAGCAGTTCTTC.

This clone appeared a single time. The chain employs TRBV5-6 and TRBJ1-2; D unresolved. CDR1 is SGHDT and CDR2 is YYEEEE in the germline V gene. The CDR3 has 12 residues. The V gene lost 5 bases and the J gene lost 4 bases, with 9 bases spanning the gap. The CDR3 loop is CASRGRGYGYTF. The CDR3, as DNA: TGTGCCAGCAGAGGGCGGGGCTATGGCTACACCTTC.

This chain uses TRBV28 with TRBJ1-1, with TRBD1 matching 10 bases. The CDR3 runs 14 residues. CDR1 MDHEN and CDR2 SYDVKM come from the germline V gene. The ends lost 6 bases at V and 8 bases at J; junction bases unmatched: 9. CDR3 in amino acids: CASSFRGQGVEAFF. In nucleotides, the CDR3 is TGTGCCAGCAGCTTCCGCGGACAGGGGGTGGAAGCTTTCTTT.

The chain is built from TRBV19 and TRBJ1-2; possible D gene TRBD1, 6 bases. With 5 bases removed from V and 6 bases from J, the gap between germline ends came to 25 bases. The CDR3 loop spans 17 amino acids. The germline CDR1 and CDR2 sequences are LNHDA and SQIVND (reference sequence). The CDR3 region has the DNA TGTGCCAGTAGTGGACTGGCAGGGGTTTGGAAAAAGCATGGCTACACCTTC. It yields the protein CASSGLAGVWKKHGYTF. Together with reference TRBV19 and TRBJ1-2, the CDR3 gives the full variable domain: DGGITQSPKYLFRKEGQNVTLSCEQNLNHDAMYWYRQDPGQGLRLIYYSQIVNDFQKGDIAEGYSVSREKKESFPLTVTSAQKNPTAFYLCASSGLAGVWKKHGYTFGSGTRLTVV.

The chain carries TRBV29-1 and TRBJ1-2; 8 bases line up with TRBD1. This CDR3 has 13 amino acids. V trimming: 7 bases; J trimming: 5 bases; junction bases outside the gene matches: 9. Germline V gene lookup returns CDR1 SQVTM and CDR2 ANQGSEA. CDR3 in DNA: TGCAGCGCAGGCAGGGGGCGCGGGTATGGCTACACCTTC. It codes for CSAGRGRGYGYTF.

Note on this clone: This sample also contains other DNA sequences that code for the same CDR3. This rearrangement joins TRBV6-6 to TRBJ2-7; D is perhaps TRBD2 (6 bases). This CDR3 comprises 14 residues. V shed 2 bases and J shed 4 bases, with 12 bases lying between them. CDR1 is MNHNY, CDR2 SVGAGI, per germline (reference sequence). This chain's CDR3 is CASSYGRERYEQYF. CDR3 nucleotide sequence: TGTGCCAGCAGTTACGGCCGGGAGCGGTACGAGCAGTACTTC.

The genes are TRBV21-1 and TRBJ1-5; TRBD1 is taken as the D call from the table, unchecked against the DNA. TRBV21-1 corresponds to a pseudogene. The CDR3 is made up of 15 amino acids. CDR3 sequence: CASSTLTDSNQPQHF. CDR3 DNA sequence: TGTGCCAGCAGCACCCTTACAGATAGCAATCAGCCCCAGCATTTT.

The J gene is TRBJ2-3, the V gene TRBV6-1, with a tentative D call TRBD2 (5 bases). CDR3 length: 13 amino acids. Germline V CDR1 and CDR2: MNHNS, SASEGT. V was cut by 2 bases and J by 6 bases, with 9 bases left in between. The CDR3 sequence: CASSELGGDTQYF. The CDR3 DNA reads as TGTGCCAGCAGTGAACTCGGAGGCGATACGCAGTATTTT.

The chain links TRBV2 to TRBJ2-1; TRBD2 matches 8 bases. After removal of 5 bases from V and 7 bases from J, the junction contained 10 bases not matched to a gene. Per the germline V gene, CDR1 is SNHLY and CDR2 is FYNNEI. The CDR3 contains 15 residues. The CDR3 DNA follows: TGTGCCAGCAGTCCTCGAGCGGGAGTGTCGAATGAGCAGTTCTTC. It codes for CASSPRAGVSNEQFF. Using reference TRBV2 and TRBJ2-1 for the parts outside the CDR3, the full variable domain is EPEVTQTPSHQVTQMGQEVILRCVPISNHLYFYWYRQILGQKVEFLVSFYNNEISEKSEIFDDQFSVERPDGSNFTLKIRSTKLEDSAMYFCASSPRAGVSNEQFFGPGTRLTVL.